A selection of T cell receptor beta chains follows, all from one sample in a study of cytomegalovirus exposure and HLA in healthy donors. Profiled with immunoSEQ multiplex PCR; TCRdb holds only in-frame clones, not every one. The table lists 90,000 to 150,000 clones, 75% to 90% of them singletons, with approximately 0.24% in the top ten. The source material was PBMCs. The receptors were gathered from a middle-aged man in good health and CMV-seronegative. The CDR3 runs from the conserved cysteine through the conserved F or W. A D gene is named only where the DNA matches it firmly. Not every row has a clone size; where given, it reads once, few, many or a size class.

TRBD2	TRBV11-2	.	TRBJ2-3	CASSFSGGYTDTQYF	TGTGCCAGCAGCTTCAGCGGGGGGTACACAGATACGCAGTATTTT
.	TRBV5-1	once	TRBJ2-7	CASSPGGGAAGYEQYF	TGCGCCAGCAGCCCTGGCGGAGGGGCTGCTGGGTACGAGCAGTACTTC
.	TRBV6-1	.	TRBJ1-2	CASSVTGRTPYGYTF	TGTGCCAGCAGTGTTACAGGGCGGACCCCCTATGGCTACACCTTC
.	TRBV29-1	.	TRBJ1-4	CSVPSRDGNEKLFF	TGCAGCGTCCCCTCCAGGGATGGGAATGAAAAACTGTTTTTT
.	TRBV29-1	.	TRBJ2-1	CSVRSGDEQFF	TGCAGCGTTAGATCCGGGGATGAGCAGTTCTTC
.	TRBV30	few	TRBJ1-1	CAWTRDSREAFF	TGTGCCTGGACCAGGGACTCCCGTGAAGCTTTCTTT
.	TRBV28	.	TRBJ1-2	CASSLRGYGYTF	TGTGCCAGCAGTTTAAGAGGGTATGGCTACACCTTC
TRBD1	TRBV28	.	TRBJ1-1	CASNLWTGEYTEAFF	TGTGCCAGCAACCTTTGGACAGGGGAATACACTGAAGCTTTCTTT
TRBD2	TRBV27	once	TRBJ2-7	CASSLRGLAGPYEQYF	TGTGCCAGCAGTTTAAGAGGGCTAGCGGGTCCCTACGAGCAGTACTTC
.	TRBV9	.	TRBJ1-6	CASSVAGWPPLHF	TGTGCCAGCAGCGTAGCGGGGTGGCCACCCCTCCACTTT
.	TRBV9	.	TRBJ2-5	CASSARVGEETQYF	TGTGCCAGCAGCGCACGGGTAGGGGAAGAGACCCAGTACTTC
TRBD2	TRBV7-3	.	TRBJ2-6	CASSPGGGAGANVLTF	TGTGCCAGCAGCCCCGGCGGGGGGGCTGGGGCCAACGTCCTGACTTTC
TRBD1	TRBV9	.	TRBJ1-6	CASSVRTGGNSPLHF	TGTGCCAGCAGCGTCCGGACAGGGGGAAATTCACCCCTCCACTTT
.	TRBV28	.	TRBJ1-2	CASSPRPGVYGGYTF	TGTGCCAGCAGTCCCAGGCCCGGGGTATATGGCGGCTACACCTTC
TRBD1	TRBV27	.	TRBJ1-2	CASSSLLGQGINGYTF	TGTGCCAGCAGTTCACTCCTTGGACAGGGAATAAATGGCTACACCTTC
.	TRBV19	.	TRBJ1-4	CASSGPRGGVDEKLFF	TGTGCCAGTAGCGGACCTCGGGGCGGGGTAGATGAAAAACTGTTTTTT
.	TRBV9	few	TRBJ1-2	CASSNPGNYGYTF	TGTGCCAGCAGCAACCCCGGGAACTATGGCTACACCTTC
.	TRBV5-6	few	TRBJ2-7	CASSAYGVSYEQYF	TGTGCCAGCAGCGCATACGGGGTTTCCTACGAGCAGTACTTC
TRBD2	TRBV18	few	TRBJ2-7	CASSPFVAGEVNEQYF	TGTGCCAGCTCCCCATTCGTAGCGGGAGAAGTTAACGAGCAGTACTTC
TRBD1	TRBV2	.	TRBJ2-7	CASSDDRGVHEQYF	TGTGCCAGCAGTGACGACAGGGGAGTGCACGAGCAGTACTTC
.	TRBV7-2	.	TRBJ2-3	CASSIRDFNTDTQYF	TGTGCCAGCAGTATCCGGGACTTCAACACAGATACGCAGTATTTT
.	TRBV7-8	.	TRBJ2-7	CASSPEGLYEQYF	TGTGCCAGCAGCCCGGAGGGCCTCTACGAGCAGTACTTC
TRBD2	TRBV19	.	TRBJ2-1	CASKIVLAATNEQFF	TGTGCCAGTAAAATTGTACTAGCGGCAACCAATGAGCAGTTCTTC
.	TRBV6-6	.	TRBJ1-2	CASSSDSRYGYTF	TGTGCCAGCAGCTCGGACAGCCGCTATGGCTACACCTTC
.	TRBV27	.	TRBJ2-7	CASSSTGLPPYEQYF	TGTGCCAGCAGCAGTACAGGGCTTCCCCCCTACGAGCAGTACTTC
.	TRBV15	.	TRBJ2-3	CATKEGPSTDTQYF	TGTGCCACTAAGGAGGGCCCTAGCACAGATACGCAGTATTTT
TRBD1	TRBV19	few	TRBJ2-6	CASTTGRTSGANVLTF	TGTGCCAGTACGACAGGGCGAACCTCTGGGGCCAACGTCCTGACTTTC
.	TRBV29-1	once	TRBJ1-1	CSVHIGGNTEAFF	TGCAGCGTACACATAGGGGGGAACACTGAAGCTTTCTTT
TRBD2	TRBV5-4	.	TRBJ2-5	CASSQGLDRETQYF	TGTGCCAGCAGCCAGGGACTAGATAGAGAGACCCAGTACTTC